This paragraph reports one T cell receptor (beta chain). What it recognizes is unknown. The CDR3 regions of TCR beta were amplified from RNA transcripts. A set of HTBI primers served as the primers for a first-round RT-PCR of the TCR CDR3. TCRdb called the multiplex PCR reads again in MiXCR, with one record for every CDR3 protein. Of about 360,000 distinct CDR3 sequences in the sample, over 10% are singletons; the top ten hold 9.2%. The data originate from a study of T cells in Graves' hyperthyroidism and ophthalmopathy. Background on the study: At the time of initial diagnosis and before any treatment, peripheral blood was collected.

Notes on the study in general: In the blood, most expanded thyroid clonotypes above 0.001 appeared as well. In simple terms, a model built on 13 V-J features told ophthalmopathy apart from stable hyperthyroidism.

The diagnostic basis comprised clinical symptoms, serum thyroxine and TRAb, thyroid ultrasound and orbital computed tomography. J gave up 5 bases and V 2 bases, and 9 bases lay outside the gene matches. CDR1 ENHRY and CDR2 SYGVKD come from the germline V gene. The CDR3 runs to 16 residues. The specimen was blood. The sequence was collected from a woman under 30 with Graves' hyperthyroidism. The J gene is TRBJ2-5, the V gene TRBV10-3; 9 nucleotides match TRBD1. CDR3 DNA sequence: TGTGCCATCAGTGAGCTCGGACAGGGGTTGGAGGAGACCCAGTACTTC. Protein: CAISELGQGLEETQYF.